Below, 24 T cell receptor beta chains from the same sample are listed, as sequenced in a study of blood T cell repertoires in COVID-19. TCRdb's table, derived via immunoSEQ multiplex PCR, lists solely in-frame clones and lacks some. The sample contains roughly 360,000 clones, around nine tenths of which appear only once. Sequenced input: PBMCs or T cells enriched from blood (not recorded which). The receptor set was obtained from a young woman with acute COVID-19.

This chain connects TRBV5-1 to TRBJ2-2, with 8 bases that match TRBD2. J lost 4 bases, V lost 7 bases, and 6 bases had no gene match. CDR1 and CDR2 (germline): SGHRS, YFSETQ. CDR3 length: 14 amino acids. The CDR3 sequence is CASQREGTTGELFF. In nucleotides, the CDR3 is TGCGCCAGCCAACGGGAGGGGACCACCGGGGAGCTGTTTTTT.

Here the CDR3 reads CASSRDRGADTQYF. The DNA for the CDR3 is TGTGCCAGCAGCCGAGACAGGGGCGCAGATACGCAGTATTTT. The rearrangement joins TRBV3-1 (or the pseudogene TRBV3-2) to TRBJ2-3; 8 bases are a match to TRBD1. The junction had 4 bases not matched to a gene; V was cut back by 4 bases and J by 4 bases. The germline V gene encodes CDR1 LGHDT and CDR2 YNNKEL (reference sequence). The CDR3 totals 14 residues.

The table lists this clone with a few counts. J is TRBJ2-2 and V is TRBV24-1; a possible D gene is TRBD1 (6 bases). Trimming removed 3 bases at V and 7 bases at J, with 11 bases between. Germline loops: CDR1 KGHDR, CDR2 SFDVKD. The CDR3 runs 14 residues. The CDR3, as DNA: TGTGCCACCAGTGATCTTACAGGGCTCGGGGAGCTGTTTTTT. Translated: CATSDLTGLGELFF.

The chain couples TRBV27 to TRBJ1-5; possibly TRBD1 for D (6 bases). The V and J ends lost 2 bases and 1 base respectively, with 18 bases between them. Per the germline V gene, CDR1 is MNHEY and CDR2 is SMNVEV (reference sequence). The CDR3 covers 18 residues. CDR3 protein: CASSLTPVDRRSNQPQHF. The DNA for the CDR3 is TGTGCCAGCAGTTTAACCCCCGTTGACAGGAGAAGCAATCAGCCCCAGCATTTT.

The chain couples TRBV6-5 to TRBJ2-1, with D maybe TRBD2 (5 bases). The length of the CDR3 is 14 residues. CDR1 is MNHEY, CDR2 SVGAGI, per germline. V was trimmed by 7 bases and J by 6 bases, leaving 16 bases between them. As DNA, the CDR3 is TGTGCCAGCACTGTAGGACTCAGCGGCAATGAGCAGTTCTTC. This codes for CASTVGLSGNEQFF.

V gene TRBV5-1 combines with J gene TRBJ1-6, with 9 nucleotides matching TRBD1. V shed 4 bases, J shed 9 bases, and the junction held 5 bases outside the gene matches. The CDR3 sequence is 14 residues long. In germline, CDR1 is SGHRS, CDR2 YFSETQ. The chain's CDR3 is CASSHGTGISPLHF. The CDR3, as DNA: TGCGCCAGCAGCCACGGGACAGGGATTTCACCCCTCCACTTT.

The chain joins TRBV21-1 to TRBJ1-6; TRBD1 reflects the table's D call only, with no check against the DNA. TRBV21-1 counts as a pseudogene. There are 14 residues in the CDR3. The CDR3 DNA is TGTGCCAGCAGCACGTGGTGGGGACAGGGCGTCGTAGTATTT. This encodes CASSTWWGQGVVVF.

V and J are TRBV19 and TRBJ1-1; possibly TRBD1 for D (6 bases). V lost 5 bases, J lost 3 bases, and 10 bases lay in between. This CDR3 comprises 13 residues. Germline lookup yields CDR1 LNHDA and CDR2 SQIVND (reference sequence). CDR3 bases: TGTGCCAGTAGTGAGGGGGTGGACACTGAAGCTTTCTTT. This gives the protein CASSEGVDTEAFF.

For the CDR3, the DNA is TGTGCCAGCACGGGCGGGGGCGGCACAGATACGCAGTATTTT. This sequence encodes CASTGGGGTDTQYF. The chain couples TRBV6-5 to TRBJ2-3; maybe TRBD2 (7 bases). From germline, CDR1 is MNHEY and CDR2 SVGAGI. V dropped 7 bases and J dropped 1 base, with 12 bases sitting between them. The CDR3 extends over 14 amino acids.

The rearrangement uses TRBV2 and TRBJ1-5; 11 nucleotides match TRBD1. V lost 7 bases and J lost 7; bases outside the gene matches: 3. Germline assignment: CDR1 SNHLY and CDR2 FYNNEI. CDR3 length equals 13 residues. DNA of the CDR3: TGTGCCAGCACTGGACAGGGGGCGCAGCCCCAGCATTTT. It encodes CASTGQGAQPQHF.

J is TRBJ1-5 and V is TRBV5-6; D is undetermined. In germline, CDR1 is SGHDT, CDR2 YYEEEE. Trimming removed 1 base at V and 3 bases at J, with 11 bases between. The CDR3 spans 15 residues. CDR3 sequence reads: CASSLYAGYNQPQHF. In nucleotides, the CDR3 is TGTGCCAGCAGCTTGTACGCAGGCTACAATCAGCCCCAGCATTTT. Full variable domain (missing parts from reference TRBV5-6 and TRBJ1-5): DAGVTQSPTHLIKTRGQQVTLRCSPKSGHDTVSWYQQALGQGPQFIFQYYEEEERQRGNFPDRFSGHQFPNYSSELNVNALLLGDSALYLCASSLYAGYNQPQHFGDGTRLSIL.

This clone was seen only once. This rearrangement joins TRBV7-2 to TRBJ1-2, with 9 bases fitting TRBD1. The V segment lost 5 bases and the J segment 4 bases; nucleotides outside the gene matches: 8. The CDR3 sequence is 15 residues long. Germline values: CDR1 SGHTA, CDR2 FQGNSA. This CDR3 reads CASSLRQGVSYGYTF. In nucleotides, the CDR3 is TGTGCCAGCAGCCTAAGACAGGGGGTGAGCTATGGCTACACCTTC. The whole variable domain, remainder taken from reference TRBV7-2 and TRBJ1-2, is GAGVSQSPSNKVTEKGKDVELRCDPISGHTALYWYRQSLGQGLEFLIYFQGNSAPDKSGLPSDRFSAERTGGSVSTLTIQRTQQEDSAVYLCASSLRQGVSYGYTFGSGTRLTVV.

The rearrangement uses TRBV5-1 and TRBJ1-2; TRBD1 aligns across 7 bases. V lost 2 bases and J lost 8; bases outside the gene matches: 9. The CDR3 runs to 14 residues. CDR1 is SGHRS, CDR2 YFSETQ, per germline. CDR3 in DNA: TGCGCCAGCAGCTTAACAGGGGAACTGTGGGGCTACACCTTC. This codes for CASSLTGELWGYTF.

The V gene is TRBV10-3, the J gene TRBJ1-4, with 10 bases lining up with TRBD1. The CDR3 length is 21 residues. With 0 bases clipped from V and 0 bases from J, the junction kept 13 bases outside the gene matches. The germline V gene encodes CDR1 ENHRY and CDR2 SYGVKD. CDR3 protein: CAISESQGTGEKTATNEKLFF. CDR3 nucleotides: TGTGCCATCAGTGAGTCACAAGGGACAGGGGAGAAGACTGCAACTAATGAAAAACTGTTTTTT.

The chain joins TRBV19 to TRBJ1-1; D is possibly TRBD1 (5 bases). From germline, CDR1 is LNHDA and CDR2 SQIVND (reference sequence). The V and J ends lost 5 bases and 4 bases respectively, with 14 bases between them. The CDR3 totals 14 residues. The CDR3 protein is CASSWGVSGTEAFF. The CDR3 DNA is TGTGCCAGTAGTTGGGGGGTATCAGGCACTGAAGCTTTCTTT.

This chain joins TRBV29-1 and TRBJ2-7, with TRBD2 matching 8 bases. CDR1 SQVTM and CDR2 ANQGSEA come from the germline V gene. V was pared by 8 bases and J by 4 bases, with 7 bases of the junction left unmatched. There are 12 residues in the CDR3. The CDR3 DNA reads TGCAGCTTGGGACTAGATCGGTACGAGCAGTACTTC. Protein: CSLGLDRYEQYF.

DNA for the CDR3: TGTGCCAGCAGCTCTAAGGGGCTACGACAGGGTCGTCCTCAGCCCCAGCATTTT. Protein sequence: CASSSKGLRQGRPQPQHF. The rearrangement joins TRBV7-8 to TRBJ1-5; TRBD1 matches 7 bases. V dropped 4 bases and J dropped 6; count of bases not matched to a gene: 18. The CDR3 spans 18 residues. Germline V gene data show CDR1 as SGHVS and CDR2 as FQNEAQ.

J is TRBJ1-3 and V is TRBV7-6; perhaps TRBD1 as D (6 bases). The CDR3 has 14 amino acids. CDR1 and CDR2 (germline): SGHVS, FNYEAQ. V dropped 4 bases and J dropped 12 bases, with 19 bases sitting between them. The CDR3 reads CASSSGPPGHVIYF. The CDR3 bases are TGTGCCAGCAGCTCCGGACCCCCGGGACATGTCATATATTTT.

The genes are TRBV5-4 and TRBJ1-1, with D maybe TRBD1 (6 bases). Germline loops: CDR1 SGHNT, CDR2 YYREEE (reference sequence). The CDR3 spans 14 residues. Trimming stripped 0 bases from V and 8 bases from J, with 14 bases between. In DNA form, the CDR3 reads TGTGCCAGCAGCTTGGACAGGGCGCCAGCCGAAGCTTTCTTT. Translating it yields CASSLDRAPAEAFF.

The V and J genes are TRBV15 and TRBJ1-1, with D tentatively TRBD1 (6 bases). Germline-derived CDR1 and CDR2 are LNHNV and YYDKDF (reference sequence). The CDR3 covers 15 residues. Trimming stripped 2 bases from V and 4 bases from J, with 14 bases between. The CDR3 DNA follows: TGTGCCACCAGCAGAACGTTAAGGGGGACCACTGAAGCTTTCTTT. Translating it yields CATSRTLRGTTEAFF.

This CDR3 reads CASSPRTAHPYGYTF. The CDR3 nucleotides read TGCGCCAGCAGCCCTCGGACAGCCCACCCCTATGGCTACACCTTC. The rearrangement links TRBV5-1 to TRBJ1-2, with D perhaps matching TRBD1 (6 bases). CDR1 is SGHRS and CDR2 is YFSETQ in the germline V gene. The CDR3 is 15 residues long. The V end lost 4 bases, the J end lost 4 bases, and 17 bases lay between the germline ends.

V gene TRBV10-1 combines with J gene TRBJ1-4; D gene unclear. CDR1 is WNHNN, CDR2 SYGVQD, per germline (reference sequence). V was cut by 2 bases and J by 1 base, with 8 bases left in between. This CDR3 has 15 residues. The CDR3 sequence is CASSEKSGTNEKLFF. The CDR3 DNA follows: TGCGCCAGCAGTGAGAAGTCGGGAACTAATGAAAAACTGTTTTTT.

The chain joins TRBV12-3 or TRBV12-4 to TRBJ2-7; maybe TRBD1 (6 bases). The CDR3 consists of 13 residues. Between the trimmed V and J ends, which lost 1 base and 6 bases, there was a span of 10 bases. CDR3 sequence: CASSLGGPPEQYF. As DNA, the CDR3 is TGTGCCAGCAGTTTAGGGGGGCCCCCCGAGCAGTACTTC.

V usage is TRBV14 and J usage is TRBJ1-1; 8 nucleotides align to TRBD1. J was trimmed by 4 bases and V by 4 bases; bases with no gene match: 8. CDR3 length equals 15 residues. Germline V lookup: CDR1 SGHDN, CDR2 FVKESK. CDR3 protein: CASSPWTGRSTEAFF. In DNA, the CDR3 is TGTGCCAGCAGCCCTTGGACAGGGAGGAGCACTGAAGCTTTCTTT.